This entry lists 25 T cell receptor beta chains sequenced from one sample in a study of T cell responses to AZD1222 COVID-19 vaccine (dated by TCRdb to the early 2020s). The time point label for this specimen denotes: about 28 days (+/-7) after the second vaccine dose. The receptor library was made with the immunoSEQ multiplex PCR assay. Held by TCRdb, this immuneACCESS table contains in-frame sequences only and omits some clones. Under half of the omission traces to an unresolved V gene where checked; the cause of the rest is unknown. The table for this sample lists about 160,000 clones; 90% of them were counted only once. The leading ten clones occupy approximately 3% of the sample. The sequencing here drew on peripheral blood, taken 28 days after the second AZD1222 dose. These TCRs come from an adult who received the AZD1222 COVID-19 vaccine.

J is TRBJ1-5 and V is TRBV11-2; 9 nucleotides line up with TRBD1. The junction had 5 bases not matched to a gene; V was cut back by 5 bases and J by 3 bases. The germline gives CDR1 SGHAT, CDR2 FQNNGV. The CDR3 runs to 15 residues. The CDR3 is CASSPGQGNNQPQHF. The CDR3 DNA sequence: TGTGCCAGCAGCCCCGGACAGGGGAACAATCAGCCCCAGCATTTT.

This chain connects TRBV29-1 to TRBJ1-3; TRBD1 is a possible D gene (6 bases). V lost 5 bases to trimming and J lost 1 base, with 9 bases between them. There are 13 residues in the CDR3. CDR1 is SQVTM and CDR2 is ANQGSEA in the germline V gene. CDR3 bases: TGCAGCGTTACCACAGGGTCTGGAAACACCATATATTTT. This translates into CSVTTGSGNTIYF.

J is TRBJ2-1 and V is TRBV15, with 7 positions matching TRBD1. Per the germline V gene, CDR1 is LNHNV and CDR2 is YYDKDF (reference sequence). The J segment lost 0 bases and the V segment lost 5 bases, leaving 7 bases of the junction unmatched. CDR3 size: 16 residues. CDR3 bases: TGTGCCACCAGCGGGATGACAGGGAGCTCCTACAATGAGCAGTTCTTC. It encodes CATSGMTGSSYNEQFF.

This clone was seen only once. The V and J genes are TRBV14 and TRBJ2-2; D ambiguous. The CDR3 loop spans 16 amino acids. The germline V gene encodes CDR1 SGHDN and CDR2 FVKESK. Trimming took off 5 bases at V and 8 bases at J, with 21 bases between the two ends. CDR3 sequence reads: CASSVDLSPTLGELFF. DNA of the CDR3: TGTGCCAGCAGCGTGGACCTGTCCCCCACCCTGGGGGAGCTGTTTTTT.

In its sample, this clone was seen a few times. The rearrangement uses TRBV6-5 and TRBJ1-3, with D tentatively TRBD1 (5 bases). The CDR3 runs 12 residues. CDR1 and CDR2 from the germline V gene are MNHEY and SVGAGI. V lost 10 bases and J lost 5, with 12 bases in between. As DNA, the CDR3 is TGTGCCACCCGGGACGGCAGAAACACCATATATTTT. It yields the protein CATRDGRNTIYF.

V and J are TRBV2 and TRBJ2-1; D tentatively reads TRBD1 or TRBD2 (5 bases each). Germline assignment: CDR1 SNHLY and CDR2 FYNNEI. With 7 bases removed from V and 0 bases from J, the gap between germline ends came to 7 bases. This CDR3 region has 13 residues. The CDR3 protein is CASNGASYNEQFF. In nucleotides, the CDR3 is TGTGCCAGCAACGGGGCCTCCTACAATGAGCAGTTCTTC.

This clone was detected once. V is TRBV29-1 and J is TRBJ2-3; tentatively, D is TRBD1 or TRBD2 (5 bases each). This CDR3 spans 13 amino acids. Germline-derived CDR1 and CDR2 are SQVTM and ANQGSEA. The CDR3 protein is CTGAGSSTDTQYF. Here the CDR3 DNA reads TGCACCGGGGCGGGCAGTAGCACAGATACGCAGTATTTT.

This chain uses TRBV28 with TRBJ1-2; 10 nucleotides align to TRBD1. Germline values: CDR1 MDHEN, CDR2 SYDVKM. V lost 2 bases and J lost 4; bases outside the gene matches: 10. The CDR3 covers 17 residues. The CDR3, as DNA: TGTGCCAGCAGTTTACCACGACAGGGGGCGCTTCTCTATGGCTACACCTTC. It specifies CASSLPRQGALLYGYTF.

A single count supports this clone. V and J are TRBV4-2 and TRBJ1-6, with D uncertain. CDR3 length: 16 residues. Looked up from germline, CDR1 is LGHNA and CDR2 is YNFKEQ. Trimming took 3 bases from V and 9 from J, leaving 18 bases between them. The CDR3 reads CASSQEPNREGSPLHF. The CDR3 DNA follows: TGTGCCAGCAGCCAGGAACCTAATCGGGAGGGTTCACCCCTCCACTTT.

The chain has TRBV11-2 and TRBJ1-5, with D uncertain. V lost 5 bases to trimming and J lost 1 base, with 18 bases between them. CDR3 length: 17 residues. Germline CDR1 is SGHAT and CDR2 is FQNNGV. The CDR3 DNA sequence: TGTGCCAGCAGCCTACCGACGCGGGAGGAGAGCAATCAGCCCCAGCATTTT. This codes for CASSLPTREESNQPQHF.

V usage is TRBV3-1 (or the pseudogene TRBV3-2) and J usage is TRBJ2-7; TRBD1 or TRBD2 may be the D gene (5 bases each). V lost 0 bases to trimming and J lost 3 bases, with 15 bases between them. Germline lookup yields CDR1 LGHDT and CDR2 YNNKEL (reference sequence). The CDR3 extends over 16 amino acids. The CDR3, as DNA: TGTGCCAGCAGCCAAGACCCGGCTGGGGGAATCTACGAGCAGTACTTC. Its translation: CASSQDPAGGIYEQYF.

The genes are TRBV11-2 and TRBJ1-1; D gene uncertain. The germline gives CDR1 SGHAT, CDR2 FQNNGV. The CDR3 loop spans 13 amino acids. Between the trimmed V and J ends, which lost 7 bases and 0 bases, there was a span of 9 bases. DNA of the CDR3: TGTGCCAGCAATTACCAGATGAACACTGAAGCTTTCTTT. Amino acid sequence: CASNYQMNTEAFF.

The V gene is TRBV6-5, the J gene TRBJ2-2; a possible D gene is TRBD2 (5 bases). From germline, CDR1 is MNHEY and CDR2 SVGAGI. The CDR3 extends over 14 amino acids. V was pared by 6 bases and J by 4 bases, with 12 bases between. CDR3 nucleotide sequence: TGTGCCAGCAGGGAGACTCTAGCCACCGGGGAGCTGTTTTTT. This translates into CASRETLATGELFF.

This rearrangement joins TRBV16 to TRBJ1-6; 7 nucleotides match TRBD1. The CDR3 covers 15 residues. Germline loops: CDR1 KGHSY, CDR2 FQNENV. Trimming cost V 4 bases and J 5 bases; bases outside gene matches: 5. The CDR3: CASSRQGGDNSPLHF. The CDR3 DNA sequence: TGTGCCAGCAGCCGGCAGGGGGGAGATAATTCACCCCTCCACTTT.

The V and J genes are TRBV2 and TRBJ1-6, with 8 bases matching TRBD1. Germline assignment: CDR1 SNHLY and CDR2 FYNNEI. J lost 9 bases, V lost 3 bases, and 7 bases had no gene match. This CDR3 contains 15 residues. The DNA of the CDR3 is TGTGCCAGCAGTGAGCGGCCCGGGACAGGTTCACCCCTCCACTTT. This translates into CASSERPGTGSPLHF. Full variable domain (missing parts from reference TRBV2 and TRBJ1-6): EPEVTQTPSHQVTQMGQEVILRCVPISNHLYFYWYRQILGQKVEFLVSFYNNEISEKSEIFDDQFSVERPDGSNFTLKIRSTKLEDSAMYFCASSERPGTGSPLHFGNGTRLTVT.

The genes are TRBV3-1 (or the pseudogene TRBV3-2) and TRBJ2-1, with 12 bases that match TRBD2. In germline, CDR1 is LGHDT, CDR2 YNNKEL (reference sequence). This CDR3 spans 18 amino acids. Trimming took 3 bases from V and 7 from J; bases not matched to a gene: 13. The CDR3 DNA follows: TGTGCCAGCAGCCATCTTCGAGCTAGCGGGAGGGCCACAAATGAGCAGTTCTTC. Encoded protein: CASSHLRASGRATNEQFF.

This chain uses TRBV2 with TRBJ2-7, with unresolved D. V lost 7 bases and J 4 bases, leaving 11 bases between the germline ends. This CDR3 has 12 residues. The V gene's germline CDR1 is SNHLY and CDR2 FYNNEI. Here the CDR3 reads CASTFSGYEQYF. The CDR3 DNA reads as TGTGCCAGCACCTTTTCCGGGTACGAGCAGTACTTC. Using reference TRBV2 and TRBJ2-7 for the parts outside the CDR3, the full variable domain is EPEVTQTPSHQVTQMGQEVILRCVPISNHLYFYWYRQILGQKVEFLVSFYNNEISEKSEIFDDQFSVERPDGSNFTLKIRSTKLEDSAMYFCASTFSGYEQYFGPGTRLTVT.

The genes are TRBV27 and TRBJ2-6, with 7 bases matching TRBD1. The CDR3 loop spans 16 amino acids. With 5 bases clipped from V and 2 bases from J, the junction kept 6 bases outside the gene matches. Germline V CDR1 and CDR2: MNHEY, SMNVEV (reference sequence). The CDR3 protein is CASSHRGTTGANVLTF. CDR3 DNA: TGTGCCAGCAGTCACAGGGGAACAACTGGGGCCAACGTCCTGACTTTC.

This rearrangement joins TRBV5-1 to TRBJ1-1; 10 bases line up with TRBD1. This CDR3 is 15 amino acids long. After removal of 4 bases from V and 8 bases from J, the junction contained 11 bases not matched to a gene. Germline V gene sequence: CDR1 SGHRS, CDR2 YFSETQ. The CDR3 loop is CASSREGSTGGEAFF. The CDR3, as DNA: TGCGCCAGCAGCCGTGAGGGGTCGACAGGGGGCGAAGCTTTCTTT.

Remarks on this clone: Other nucleotide sequences in the sample specify the same CDR3. V usage is TRBV19 and J usage is TRBJ1-1, with D unresolved. The germline V gene encodes CDR1 LNHDA and CDR2 SQIVND (reference sequence). Trimming removed 3 bases from V and 1 base from J, with 6 bases in between. The CDR3 spans 13 residues. CDR3 in amino acids: CASSIARNTEAFF. DNA for the CDR3: TGTGCCAGTAGTATTGCGCGGAACACTGAAGCTTTCTTT.

The chain uses TRBV6-5 and TRBJ1-2, with D perhaps TRBD1 (6 bases). Looked up from germline, CDR1 is MNHEY and CDR2 is SVGAGI. The V end was cut by 10 bases, the J end by 7 bases, with 19 bases between. The CDR3 has 13 residues. The CDR3 DNA follows: TGTGCCATCGTTCCCTTTGGGGGCGCTGGCTACACCTTC. This encodes CAIVPFGGAGYTF.

The chain uses TRBV14 and TRBJ2-1; D remains unclear. The ends were cut back, 0 bases at V and 8 bases at J, with 14 bases in the middle. Germline CDR1 and CDR2: SGHDN and FVKESK. The CDR3 is 15 amino acids. DNA of the CDR3: TGTGCCAGCAGCCAAGAAGTGATGGAGACGGATGAGCAGTTCTTC. This codes for CASSQEVMETDEQFF.

This chain joins TRBV30 and TRBJ1-4; no reliable D call. The CDR3 sequence is 14 residues long. CDR1 and CDR2 from the germline V gene are GTSNPN and SVGIG (reference sequence). V was cut by 0 bases and J by 8 bases, with 13 bases left in between. CDR3 loop: CAWSVKVVGEKLFF. In nucleotides, the CDR3 is TGTGCCTGGAGTGTGAAGGTGGTCGGGGAAAAACTGTTTTTT. The whole variable domain, filled in from reference TRBV30 and TRBJ1-4, reads SQTIHQWPATLVQPVGSPLSLECTVEGTSNPNLYWYRQAAGRGLQLLFYSVGIGQISSEVPQNLSASRPQDRQFILSSKKLLLSDSGFYLCAWSVKVVGEKLFFGSGTQLSVL.

V gene TRBV5-1 combines with J gene TRBJ1-5, with TRBD1 matching over 7 bases. The CDR3 contains 14 residues. The V gene end was trimmed by 0 bases and the J gene end by 6 bases; junction bases not matched to a gene: 3. CDR1 and CDR2 (germline): SGHRS, YFSETQ. As DNA, the CDR3 is TGCGCCAGCAGCTTGGGAGGGGACAGTCAGCCCCAGCATTTT. It yields the protein CASSLGGDSQPQHF.

This chain uses TRBV21-1 with TRBJ1-2. TRBV21-1 is a pseudogene locus. The CDR3 sequence is 15 residues long. The CDR3 sequence is CASSKGPPGLYGYTF. The CDR3 bases are TGTGCCAGCAGCAAAGGTCCTCCCGGGTTGTATGGCTACACCTTC.